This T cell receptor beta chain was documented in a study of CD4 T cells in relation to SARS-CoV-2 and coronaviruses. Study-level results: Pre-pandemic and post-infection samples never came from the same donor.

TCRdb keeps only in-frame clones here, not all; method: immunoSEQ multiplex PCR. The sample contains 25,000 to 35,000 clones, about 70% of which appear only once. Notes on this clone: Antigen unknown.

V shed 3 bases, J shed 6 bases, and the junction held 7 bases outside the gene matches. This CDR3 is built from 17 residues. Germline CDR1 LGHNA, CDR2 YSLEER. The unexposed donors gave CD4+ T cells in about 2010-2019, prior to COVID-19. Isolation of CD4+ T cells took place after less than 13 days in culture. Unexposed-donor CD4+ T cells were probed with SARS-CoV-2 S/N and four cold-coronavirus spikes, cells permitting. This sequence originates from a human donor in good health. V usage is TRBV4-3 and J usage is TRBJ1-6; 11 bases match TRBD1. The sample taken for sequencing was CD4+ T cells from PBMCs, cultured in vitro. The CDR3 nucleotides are TGCGCCAGCAGCCAGCAGGCCGGGACAGGGGGTAATTCACCCCTCCACTTT. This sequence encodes CASSQQAGTGGNSPLHF.